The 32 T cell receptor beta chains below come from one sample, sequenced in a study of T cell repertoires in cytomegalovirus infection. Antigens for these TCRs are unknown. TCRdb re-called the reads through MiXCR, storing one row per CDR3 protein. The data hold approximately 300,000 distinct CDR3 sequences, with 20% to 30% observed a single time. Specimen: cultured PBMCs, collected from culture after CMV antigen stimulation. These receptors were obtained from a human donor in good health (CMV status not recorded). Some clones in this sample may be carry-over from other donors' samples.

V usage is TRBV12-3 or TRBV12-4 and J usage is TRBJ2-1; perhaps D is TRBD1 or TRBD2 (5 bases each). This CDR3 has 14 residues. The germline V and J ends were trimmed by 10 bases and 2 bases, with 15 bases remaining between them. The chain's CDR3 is CATSRDHPYNEQFF. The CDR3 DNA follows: TGTGCCACAAGTCGGGACCATCCCTACAATGAGCAGTTCTTC.

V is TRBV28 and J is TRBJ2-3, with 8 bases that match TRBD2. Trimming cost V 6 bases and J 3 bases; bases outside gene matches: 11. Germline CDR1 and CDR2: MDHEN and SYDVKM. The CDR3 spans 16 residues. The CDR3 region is CASSPGTSRGTDTQYF. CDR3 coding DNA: TGTGCCAGCAGCCCTGGGACTAGTCGGGGGACAGATACGCAGTATTTT.

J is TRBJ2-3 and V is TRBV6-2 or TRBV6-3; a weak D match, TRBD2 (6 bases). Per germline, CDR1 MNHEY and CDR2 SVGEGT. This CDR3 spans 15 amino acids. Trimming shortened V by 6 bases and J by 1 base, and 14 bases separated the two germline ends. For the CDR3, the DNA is TGTGCCAGCAGAAATCCGGGACTTCGCACAGATACGCAGTATTTT. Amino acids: CASRNPGLRTDTQYF.

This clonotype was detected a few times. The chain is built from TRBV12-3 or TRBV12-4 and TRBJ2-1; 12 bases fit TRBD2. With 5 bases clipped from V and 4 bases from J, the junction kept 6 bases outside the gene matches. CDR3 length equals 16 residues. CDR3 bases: TGTGCCAGCAGTCCCAGGACTAGCGGGGCTTACAATGAGCAGTTCTTC. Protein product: CASSPRTSGAYNEQFF.

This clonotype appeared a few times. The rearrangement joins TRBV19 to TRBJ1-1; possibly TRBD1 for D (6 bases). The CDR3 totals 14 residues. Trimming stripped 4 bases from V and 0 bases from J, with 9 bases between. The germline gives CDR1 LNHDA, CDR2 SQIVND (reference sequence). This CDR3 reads CASSNDRMNTEAFF. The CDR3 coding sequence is TGTGCCAGTAGTAACGACAGGATGAACACTGAAGCTTTCTTT.

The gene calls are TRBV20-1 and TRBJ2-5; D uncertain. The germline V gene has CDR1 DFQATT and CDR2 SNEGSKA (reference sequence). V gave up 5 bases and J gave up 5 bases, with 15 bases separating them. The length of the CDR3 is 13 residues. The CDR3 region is CSAYVGERETQYF. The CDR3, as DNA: TGCAGTGCTTATGTAGGAGAGAGGGAGACCCAGTACTTC.

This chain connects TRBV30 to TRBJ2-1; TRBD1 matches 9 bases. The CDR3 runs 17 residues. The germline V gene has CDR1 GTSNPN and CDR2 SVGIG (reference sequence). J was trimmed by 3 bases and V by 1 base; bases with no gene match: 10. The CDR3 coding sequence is TGTGCCTGGAGTGGATTACCGGGACAGGGTATCTACAATGAGCAGTTCTTC. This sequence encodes CAWSGLPGQGIYNEQFF.

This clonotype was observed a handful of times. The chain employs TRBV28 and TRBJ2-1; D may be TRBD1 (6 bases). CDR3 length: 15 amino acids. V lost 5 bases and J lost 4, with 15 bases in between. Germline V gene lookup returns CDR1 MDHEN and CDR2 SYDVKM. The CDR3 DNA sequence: TGTGCCAGCAGTCCAATTCTTGGACAGTACAATGAGCAGTTCTTC. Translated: CASSPILGQYNEQFF.

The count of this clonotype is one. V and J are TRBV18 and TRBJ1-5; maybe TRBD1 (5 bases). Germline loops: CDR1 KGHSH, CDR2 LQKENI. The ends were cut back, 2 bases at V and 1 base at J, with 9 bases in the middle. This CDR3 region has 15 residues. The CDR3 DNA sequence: TGTGCCAGCTCACCAACAGGTACAAGCAATCAGCCCCAGCATTTT. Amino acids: CASSPTGTSNQPQHF.

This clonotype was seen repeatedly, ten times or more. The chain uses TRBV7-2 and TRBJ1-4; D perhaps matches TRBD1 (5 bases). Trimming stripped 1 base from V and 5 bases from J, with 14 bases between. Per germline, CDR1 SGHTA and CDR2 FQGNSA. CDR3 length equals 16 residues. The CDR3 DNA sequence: TGTGCCAGCAGCTTAGACGGGGACGGAGGGAATGAAAAACTGTTTTTT. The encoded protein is CASSLDGDGGNEKLFF.

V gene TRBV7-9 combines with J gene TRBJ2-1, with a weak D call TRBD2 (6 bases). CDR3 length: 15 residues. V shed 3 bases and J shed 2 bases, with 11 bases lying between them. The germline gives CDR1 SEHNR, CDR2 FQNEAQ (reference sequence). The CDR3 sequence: CASSFGGNAYNEQFF. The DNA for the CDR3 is TGTGCCAGCAGCTTCGGAGGGAACGCCTACAATGAGCAGTTCTTC.

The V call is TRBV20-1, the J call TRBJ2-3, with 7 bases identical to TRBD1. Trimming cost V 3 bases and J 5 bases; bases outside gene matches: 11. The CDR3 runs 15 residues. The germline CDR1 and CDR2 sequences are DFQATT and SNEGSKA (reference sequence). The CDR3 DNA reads TGCAGTGCTAGTTCCGATCAGGGGGATGAAGATACGCAGTATTTT. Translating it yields CSASSDQGDEDTQYF.

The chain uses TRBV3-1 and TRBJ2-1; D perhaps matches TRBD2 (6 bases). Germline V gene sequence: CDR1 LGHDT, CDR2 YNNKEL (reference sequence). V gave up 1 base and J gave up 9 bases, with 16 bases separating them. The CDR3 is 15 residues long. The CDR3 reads CASSQVREFSREQFF. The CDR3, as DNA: TGTGCCAGCAGCCAAGTTCGGGAGTTTTCACGTGAGCAGTTCTTC.

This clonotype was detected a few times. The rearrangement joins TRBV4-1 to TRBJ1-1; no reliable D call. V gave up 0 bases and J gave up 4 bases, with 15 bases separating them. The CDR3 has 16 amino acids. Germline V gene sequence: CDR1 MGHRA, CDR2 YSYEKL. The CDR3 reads CASSQDLTPSGTEAFF. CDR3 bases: TGCGCCAGCAGCCAAGACTTGACCCCCTCGGGCACTGAAGCTTTCTTT.

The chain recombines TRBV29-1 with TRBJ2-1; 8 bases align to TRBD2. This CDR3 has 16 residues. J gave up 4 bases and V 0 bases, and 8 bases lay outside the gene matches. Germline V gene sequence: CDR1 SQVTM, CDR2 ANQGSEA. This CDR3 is CSVEDRLAGPYNEQFF. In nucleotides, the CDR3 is TGCAGCGTTGAAGATCGATTAGCGGGACCGTACAATGAGCAGTTCTTC.

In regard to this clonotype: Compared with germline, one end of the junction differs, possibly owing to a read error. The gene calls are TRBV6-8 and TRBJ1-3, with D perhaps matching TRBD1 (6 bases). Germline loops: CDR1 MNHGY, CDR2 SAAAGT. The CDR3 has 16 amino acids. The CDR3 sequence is CASSYSRGLPGSTIYF. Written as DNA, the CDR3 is TGTGCCAGCAGTTACTCTAGGGGGTTACCTGGAAGCACCATATATTTT.

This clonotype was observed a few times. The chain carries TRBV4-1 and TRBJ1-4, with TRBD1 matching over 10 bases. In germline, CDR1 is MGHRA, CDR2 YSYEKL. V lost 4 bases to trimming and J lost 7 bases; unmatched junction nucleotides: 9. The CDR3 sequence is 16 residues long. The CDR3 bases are TGCGCCAGCAGCCCGCCGACCGGGACAGGGGCTGAAAAACTGTTTTTT. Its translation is CASSPPTGTGAEKLFF.

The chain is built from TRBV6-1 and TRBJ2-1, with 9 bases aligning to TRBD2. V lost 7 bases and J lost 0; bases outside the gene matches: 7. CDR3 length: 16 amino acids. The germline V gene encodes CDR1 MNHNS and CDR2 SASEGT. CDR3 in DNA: TGTGCCAGCAAATGGCGTAGCGGGAGCTCCTACAATGAGCAGTTCTTC. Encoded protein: CASKWRSGSSYNEQFF.

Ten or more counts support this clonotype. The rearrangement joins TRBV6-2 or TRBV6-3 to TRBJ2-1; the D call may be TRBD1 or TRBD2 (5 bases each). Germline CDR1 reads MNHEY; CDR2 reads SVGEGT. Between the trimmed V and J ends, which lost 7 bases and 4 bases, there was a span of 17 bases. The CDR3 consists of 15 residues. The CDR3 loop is CASTYRDEPYNEQFF. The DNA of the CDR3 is TGTGCCAGCACCTACCGGGACGAACCTTACAATGAGCAGTTCTTC.

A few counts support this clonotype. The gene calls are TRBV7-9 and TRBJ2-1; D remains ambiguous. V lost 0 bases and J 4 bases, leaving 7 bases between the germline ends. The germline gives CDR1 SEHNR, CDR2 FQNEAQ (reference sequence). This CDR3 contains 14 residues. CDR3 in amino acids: CASSLAGEYNEQFF. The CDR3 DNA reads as TGTGCCAGCAGCTTAGCTGGAGAGTACAATGAGCAGTTCTTC.

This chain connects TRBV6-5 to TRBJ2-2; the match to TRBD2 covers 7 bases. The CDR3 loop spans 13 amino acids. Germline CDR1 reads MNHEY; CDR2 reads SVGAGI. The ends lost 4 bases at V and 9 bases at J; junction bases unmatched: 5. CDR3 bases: TGTGCCAGCAGTTCCGGACTAGACCGGGAGCTGTTTTTT. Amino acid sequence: CASSSGLDRELFF.

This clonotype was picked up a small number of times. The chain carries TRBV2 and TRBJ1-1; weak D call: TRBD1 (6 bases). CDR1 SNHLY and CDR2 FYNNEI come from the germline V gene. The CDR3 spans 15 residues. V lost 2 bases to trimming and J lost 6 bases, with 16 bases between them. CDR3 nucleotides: TGTGCCAGCAGTGAAAGAGGTGGGGGGCAACCTGAAGCTTTCTTT. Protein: CASSERGGGQPEAFF.

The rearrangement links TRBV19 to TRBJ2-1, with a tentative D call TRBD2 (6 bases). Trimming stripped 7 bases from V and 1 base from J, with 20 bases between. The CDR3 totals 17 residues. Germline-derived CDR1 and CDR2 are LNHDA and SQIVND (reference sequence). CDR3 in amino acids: CASTSPPGTPSYNEQFF. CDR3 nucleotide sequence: TGTGCCAGTACCTCTCCCCCCGGGACTCCTTCCTACAATGAGCAGTTCTTC.

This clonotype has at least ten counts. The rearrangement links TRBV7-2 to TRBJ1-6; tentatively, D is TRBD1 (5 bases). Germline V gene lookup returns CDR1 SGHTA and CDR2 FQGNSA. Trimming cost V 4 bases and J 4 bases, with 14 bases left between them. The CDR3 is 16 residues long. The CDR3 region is CASSSRQTGYNSPLHF. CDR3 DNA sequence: TGTGCCAGCAGCTCCCGACAGACTGGATATAATTCACCCCTCCACTTT.

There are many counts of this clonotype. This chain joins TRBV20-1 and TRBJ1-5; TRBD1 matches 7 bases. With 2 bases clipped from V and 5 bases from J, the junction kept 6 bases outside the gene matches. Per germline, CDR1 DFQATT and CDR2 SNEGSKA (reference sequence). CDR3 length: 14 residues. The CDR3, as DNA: TGCAGTGCTAGATATACAGGGGTAGATCAGCCCCAGCATTTT. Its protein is CSARYTGVDQPQHF.

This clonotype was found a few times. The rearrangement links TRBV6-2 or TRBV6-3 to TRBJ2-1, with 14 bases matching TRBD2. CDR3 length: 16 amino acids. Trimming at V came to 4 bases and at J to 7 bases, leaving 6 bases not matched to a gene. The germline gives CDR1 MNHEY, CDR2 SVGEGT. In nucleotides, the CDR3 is TGTGCCAGCAGTTCCGAATGGACTAGCGGGAGGAATGAGCAGTTCTTC. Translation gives CASSSEWTSGRNEQFF.

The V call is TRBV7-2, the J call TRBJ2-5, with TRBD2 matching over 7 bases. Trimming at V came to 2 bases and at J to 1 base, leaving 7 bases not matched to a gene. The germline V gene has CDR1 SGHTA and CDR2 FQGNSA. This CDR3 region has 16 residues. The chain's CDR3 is CASSLLGGGTQETQYF. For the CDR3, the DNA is TGTGCCAGCAGCTTATTGGGGGGAGGGACCCAAGAGACCCAGTACTTC.

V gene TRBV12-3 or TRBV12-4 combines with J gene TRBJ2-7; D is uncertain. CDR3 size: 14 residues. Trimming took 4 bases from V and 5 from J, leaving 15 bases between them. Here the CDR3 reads CASSSQTMIHEQYF. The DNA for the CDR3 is TGTGCCAGCAGTTCGCAGACGATGATCCACGAGCAGTACTTC.

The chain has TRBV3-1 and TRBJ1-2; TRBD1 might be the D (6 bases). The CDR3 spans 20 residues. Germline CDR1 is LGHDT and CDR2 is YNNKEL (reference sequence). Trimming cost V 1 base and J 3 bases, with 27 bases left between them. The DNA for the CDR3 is TGTGCCAGCAGCCAAGGGTCTTTAAGCACAGGGATAAAGTCGTACTATGGCTACACCTTC. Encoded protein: CASSQGSLSTGIKSYYGYTF.

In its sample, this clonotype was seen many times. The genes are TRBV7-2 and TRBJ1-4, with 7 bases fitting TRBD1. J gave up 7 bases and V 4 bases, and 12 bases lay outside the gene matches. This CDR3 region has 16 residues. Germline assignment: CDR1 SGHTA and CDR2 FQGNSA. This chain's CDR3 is CASSSTTGAEGEKLFF. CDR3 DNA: TGTGCCAGCAGCTCCACAACAGGGGCGGAGGGTGAAAAACTGTTTTTT.

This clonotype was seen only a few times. CDR3 protein: CASSLGAGGADTQYF. The CDR3, as DNA: TGTGCCAGCAGCTTAGGAGCGGGGGGTGCAGATACGCAGTATTTT. This rearrangement joins TRBV7-2 to TRBJ2-3, with 9 bases aligning to TRBD2. Germline-derived CDR1 and CDR2 are SGHTA and FQGNSA. J gave up 4 bases and V 1 base, and 3 bases lay outside the gene matches. The CDR3 has 15 residues.

CDR3 bases: TGCAGTGCTCCCGAAGGGGAGCAGTTCTTC. This encodes CSAPEGEQFF. The J gene is TRBJ2-1, the V gene TRBV20-1; no clear D gene. The germline V gene has CDR1 DFQATT and CDR2 SNEGSKA (reference sequence). V lost 5 bases and J lost 10, with 9 bases in between. This CDR3 is 10 amino acids long.